This is a list of T cell receptor beta chains from one sample in a study of blood T cell repertoires in COVID-19. The repertoire was sequenced with immunoSEQ multiplex PCR; TCRdb's copy has only in-frame clones and lacks some. The sample records about 400,000 clones, 87% being singletons. Sequenced material: PBMCs or T cells enriched from blood (not recorded which). The receptors derive from a woman between 18 and 29 years old with acute COVID-19. Both conserved end residues are part of each CDR3. A D gene is named only where the DNA matches it firmly. Clone size is not always given. Where it is, it says once, few, many or a class for expanded clones.

clone size: once
J gene: TRBJ2-1
D gene: TRBD2
V gene: TRBV2
CDR3 protein: CASKLASGGRFEQFF
CDR3 DNA: TGTGCCAGCAAGTTGGCTAGCGGGGGTAGATTTGAGCAGTTCTTC

clone size: .
J gene: TRBJ1-1
D gene: .
V gene: TRBV18
CDR3 protein: CASSPGLFGFMNTEAFF
CDR3 DNA: TGTGCCAGCTCCCCGGGACTCTTTGGGTTTATGAACACTGAAGCTTTCTTT

clone size: .
J gene: TRBJ1-5
D gene: TRBD1
V gene: TRBV10-3
CDR3 protein: CATGTGINQPQHF
CDR3 DNA: TGTGCCACCGGGACAGGGATCAATCAGCCCCAGCATTTT

clone size: .
J gene: TRBJ2-7
D gene: TRBD2
V gene: TRBV7-6
CDR3 protein: CASSLVASGSYEQYF
CDR3 DNA: TGTGCCAGCAGCTTAGTTGCTAGCGGGAGCTACGAGCAGTACTTC

clone size: .
J gene: TRBJ1-1
D gene: .
V gene: TRBV7-8
CDR3 protein: CASSLSSGHTEAFF
CDR3 DNA: TGTGCCAGCAGCTTATCTTCCGGTCACACTGAAGCTTTCTTT

clone size: .
J gene: TRBJ2-7
D gene: TRBD2
V gene: TRBV19
CDR3 protein: CASSIGEVAGAYEQYF
CDR3 DNA: TGTGCCAGTAGTATAGGGGAGGTAGCGGGAGCCTACGAGCAGTACTTC

clone size: .
J gene: TRBJ1-4
D gene: .
V gene: TRBV4-1
CDR3 protein: CASSQAITDEKLFF
CDR3 DNA: TGCGCCAGCAGCCAAGCTATCACGGATGAAAAACTGTTTTTT

clone size: .
J gene: TRBJ1-3
D gene: .
V gene: TRBV6-5
CDR3 protein: CASSYSVSSGNTIYF
CDR3 DNA: TGTGCCAGCAGTTACTCGGTCAGCTCTGGAAACACCATATATTTT

clone size: once
J gene: TRBJ2-3
D gene: TRBD2
V gene: TRBV10-1
CDR3 protein: CASSESSSGGPTDTQYF
CDR3 DNA: TGCGCCAGCAGTGAGTCGAGCTCGGGGGGGCCGACAGATACGCAGTATTTT

clone size: .
J gene: TRBJ2-3
D gene: TRBD2
V gene: TRBV10-2
CDR3 protein: CASSVTSGRVRAQYF
CDR3 DNA: TGCGCCAGCAGTGTAACTAGCGGGAGGGTGAGGGCGCAGTATTTT

clone size: .
J gene: TRBJ1-2
D gene: TRBD1
V gene: TRBV27
CDR3 protein: CASRPGTGGYGYTF
CDR3 DNA: TGTGCCAGCAGACCCGGGACAGGGGGTTATGGCTACACCTTC